The entry below gives a single T cell receptor beta chain sequence along with its context. Its antigen remains undetermined. There are no base qualities to consult, and no much larger clone falls within one base. The library was generated by the immunoSEQ multiplex PCR assay. For the multiplex PCR, a mixture combining 60 forward primers for TCR Vbeta segments and 13 reverse primers for TCR Jbeta segments was used. The CDR3 region of rearranged TCR beta genes was amplified from genomic DNA by a multiplex PCR assay. The Illumina HiSeq System was used to sequence the amplified TCR beta libraries as 87-base-pair reads. The authors processed their data as follows. Across the 666 repertoires, a later analysis counted about 81 million unique TCR beta chains, approximately 12 million of which were shared by at least two donors. Raw reads were error-corrected and collapsed into unique sequences with a nearest-neighbor algorithm that merged closely related sequences to remove PCR and sequencing errors. Alignment of CDR3 sequences to IMGT reference sequences was used to assign V, D and J gene segments. For a sequence to be retained, a match of at least six nucleotides was required to both a V gene segment and a J gene segment. Rearrangements were called productive when the CDR3 lacked stop codons and stayed in frame with V and J; all others were non-productive. CDR3 was defined according to IMGT convention as the region running from the second conserved V-encoded cysteine to the conserved J-encoded phenylalanine. The earlier analysis of approximately 590 of the donors excluded any sequence lacking an unambiguous match to a single V gene segment. An earlier analysis of under 750 of the donors called V segments functional above 56.7% productive rearrangements and segregating when the between-donor standard deviation exceeded 5%. A statistical classification framework was built for diagnosing cytomegalovirus status from the catalog of TCR beta chain sequences. A later analysis assigned V and J genes by comparing TCR nucleotide sequences with IMGT/GENE-DB human TR gene sequences. The TCRdist pipeline was used in a later analysis to assign CDR3 sequences and most-parsimonious VDJ recombination scenarios. In a later analysis, each TCR beta chain was defined by its CDR3 amino acid sequence together with its V-gene family, and reads lacking a unique V-gene family were excluded. A later analysis removed 550 to 650 highly shared, low-generation-probability nucleotide sequences to deal with suspected cross-contamination and a sequencing artifact. In a later analysis, a clonal expansion index for each public chain was calculated from normalized within-repertoire ranks of inferred template counts. Generation probabilities in a later analysis came from a VDJ recombination model fitted to out-of-frame rearrangements, and those results were checked against IGoR. In a later analysis, TCR-TCR, TCR-HLA and TCR-CMV co-occurrence was scored with hypergeometric tests, and a repertoire-size bias correction was applied to TCR pairs. False discovery rates were estimated in a later analysis by permuting HLA or CMV assignments 20 times. A later analysis grouped co-occurring TCRs with DBSCAN, adding TCRdist sequence similarity when clustering within HLA-allele-positive subsets. For co-occurrence clustering, repertoires with fewer than 30,000 or more than 120,000 public chains were excluded, along with roughly 5 repertoires with anomalous nucleotide sharing. TCRdb took this table from immuneACCESS and kept in-frame rearrangements with V and J called. Such tables lack part of the clones; where checked against another copy, unresolved V genes explain under half of the gap, and the rest is unexplained. Clone size and the V and J calls come from that table; the DNA yielded D and trimming. Present in this sample are roughly 160,000 clones, 60% to 80% of which were seen just once. The ten biggest clones cover about 4% of the sample.

The data derive from a study of cytomegalovirus exposure and HLA in healthy donors (dated by TCRdb to the late 2010s). Looking at the study overall: An earlier analysis of some 550 of the donors reported 250 to 350 Gb of sequence data and 117 million unique TCR beta sequences from about 180 million T cells. Among 398 genotyped donors of the cohort, an average of roughly 230,000 unique TCR beta nucleotide sequences was sequenced per donor, of which roughly 17% were non-productive. Several DR-DQ haplotypes were handled as single units for association and clustering, since linkage in the cohort was strong. Along with the roughly 700-subject first cohort, a separate validation cohort of over a hundred different subjects was used. Typing coverage differed by locus: A, B, C, DRB1 and DQB1 were typed in roughly 620-640 donors, DQA1 in around 500, DPA1 in approximately 610, and DPB1 in 400 to 480. Approximately 300 gigabases of sequencing data and roughly 81 million unique TCR sequences made up an early release that covered about 640 HLA-typed donors. To study patterns of TCR occurrence, a later analysis re-analyzed previously published TCR beta repertoires from several hundred donors and added high-resolution HLA genotyping. Among the roughly 400 genotyped donors, 81% belonged to the genetic ancestry cluster associated with self-reported Caucasian donors. Every discovery cohort repertoire had been produced on one sequencing platform. The aim of the study was to test whether cataloging public T cell receptors could identify signatures of past pathogen exposure. In a later genetic analysis, genome-wide SNP genotypes for about 65% of the 666 donors were used, and that subset was treated as a discovery cohort. Donor age, sex, ethnicity and CMV serostatus were collected together with the repertoire data. HLA typing covered class I and class II loci at four-digit resolution. The later analysis used no new phenotypic data to find candidate immune exposures, relying instead on TCR beta sequences and their occurrence across donors. Using immunosequencing, the study profiled T cell repertoires from 500 to 800 subjects and related those repertoires to cytomegalovirus serostatus. An earlier analysis of a few hundred of the donors applied high-throughput TCR beta sequencing to assess whether each TCR beta V gene segment acted as functional or pseudogenic. To predict cytomegalovirus infection status, the study brought together high-throughput TCR immunosequencing, statistical association of individual TCRs with disease status, and machine learning.

On the study overall, not on this receptor specifically: Several of the top co-occurrence clusters appeared to be linked to parvovirus B19, influenza, CMV and Epstein-Barr virus, according to a later analysis. Sequencing depth was assumed to be roughly uniform across donors in the presence/absence analyses, though that assumption may not hold. In an earlier analysis of around 600 of the donors, most TCR beta V segments were observed in productive rearrangements about 87% or about 30% of the time, broadly matching IMGT annotations. Because some donors lacked HLA typing at each locus, the association tests relied only on the typed subset. A later analysis found that most CMV-associated TCR beta chains appeared HLA-restricted, with HLA associations seemingly driven largely by CMV exposure. A few of the identified cytomegalovirus-associated TCR beta chains were confirmed in vitro to be specific for cytomegalovirus antigens. In both the original and validation cohorts, the classifier was reported to diagnose cytomegalovirus status with high specificity and sensitivity. The authors suggested that the approach could potentially be extended to other disease states and immunological phenotypes. Linkage disequilibrium might explain the correlated functional status among segregating V segments, but an unknown experimental factor could not be excluded. Most TCR sequences were seen in very few donors, while some public TCRs were found in many individuals. CMV serostatus was the only immune exposure information available for the cohort. The 87-base-pair reads could not distinguish some IMGT-functional V segments, including TRBV6-2 and TRBV6-3, so those segments were excluded. In a later analysis, the rate of TCR association differed among HLA loci, with DRB1 alleles having the most associated TCRs and HLA-C alleles having the fewest. Compared with the roughly 670-donor mean, donors in an Asian-associated ancestry cluster had fewer N-insertions in productive TCRs, according to a later genetic analysis. Because counts were too low, under 20 rarely observed V segments, including chromosome 9 orphons, were left out of the earlier analysis of about 500 of the donors. Specific HLA alleles were associated with 15,000 to 20,000 TCR beta sequences at a false discovery rate of 0.05 in a later analysis. The study gave a list of some 150 TCR beta chains associated with cytomegalovirus. A cluster of highly shared sequence variants was judged likely to represent a technical artifact of the sequencing pipeline. In a later genetic analysis, a missense DCLRE1C variant was associated with V-gene and J-gene trimming of TCR beta chains, and the association was replicated in an independent cohort. Strong co-occurrence of HLA alleles, especially DR and DQ, made assigning TCR associations to individual alleles difficult. The cohort was sequenced for TCR beta chains only, and without alpha or paired-chain data the features that could be detected were limited. A further reported finding was that TCR beta sequences accurately predicted the HLA-A and HLA-B alleles for most subjects in the first cohort. A later analysis found that HLA-associated TCR beta chains were more clonally expanded and had lower generation probabilities than equally common non-associated chains.

The cohort was made up of about 610 healthy bone marrow donors. At the time of sampling, every cohort member was nominally healthy, though immune exposures that went unrecorded were likely present. The donor was CMV seropositive and was included in the group of some 290 seropositive cohort members. A peripheral blood sample was provided by each donor, and peripheral blood mononuclear cells were used for TCR beta sequencing. The Qiagen DNeasy Blood Extraction Kit was used to extract genomic DNA from the blood cell samples. The CDR3 contains 15 residues, cysteine and phenylalanine counted. Of all the DNA, just the CDR3 is kept, 45 bases in frame from base 1. CDR1 and CDR2 are drawn from the germline V gene: SGDLS, YYNGEE. V is shortened by 4 bases, J by 6 bases, and the region joining them spans 17 bases.

Sequencing used PBMCs. The receptor's source is a man younger than 45 in good health and CMV-seropositive. The rearranged segments are TRBV9 and TRBJ1-5; the D segment could be TRBD1, given 6 matching bases. CDR3 sequence: CASSSGGSDSQPQHF. In nucleotide form, the sequence is TGTGCCAGCAGCTCGGGGGGTTCGGACAGTCAGCCCCAGCATTTT.